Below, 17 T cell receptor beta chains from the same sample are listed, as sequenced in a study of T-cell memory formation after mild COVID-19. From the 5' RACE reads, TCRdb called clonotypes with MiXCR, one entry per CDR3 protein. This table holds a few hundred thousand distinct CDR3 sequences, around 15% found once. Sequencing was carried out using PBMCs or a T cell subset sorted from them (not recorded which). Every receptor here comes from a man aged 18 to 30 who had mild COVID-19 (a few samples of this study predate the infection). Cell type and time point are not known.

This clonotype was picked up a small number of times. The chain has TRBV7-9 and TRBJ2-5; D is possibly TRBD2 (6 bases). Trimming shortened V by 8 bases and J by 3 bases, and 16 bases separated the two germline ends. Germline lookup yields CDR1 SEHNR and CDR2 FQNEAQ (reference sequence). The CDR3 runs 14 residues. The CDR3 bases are TGTGCCAGCTCAAGATCGGGGGTGAAAGAGACCCAGTACTTC. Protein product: CASSRSGVKETQYF.

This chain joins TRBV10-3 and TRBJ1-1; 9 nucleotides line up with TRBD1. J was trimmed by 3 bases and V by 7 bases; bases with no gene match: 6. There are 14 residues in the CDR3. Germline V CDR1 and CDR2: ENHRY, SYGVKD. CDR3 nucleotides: TGTGCCATCACCTGGACAGGGGCATACACTGAAGCTTTCTTT. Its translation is CAITWTGAYTEAFF.

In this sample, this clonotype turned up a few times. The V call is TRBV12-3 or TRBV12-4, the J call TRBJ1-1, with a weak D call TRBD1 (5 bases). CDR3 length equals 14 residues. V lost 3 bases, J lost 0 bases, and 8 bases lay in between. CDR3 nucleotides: TGTGCCAGCAGTTTTTACAGGATGAACACTGAAGCTTTCTTT. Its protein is CASSFYRMNTEAFF.

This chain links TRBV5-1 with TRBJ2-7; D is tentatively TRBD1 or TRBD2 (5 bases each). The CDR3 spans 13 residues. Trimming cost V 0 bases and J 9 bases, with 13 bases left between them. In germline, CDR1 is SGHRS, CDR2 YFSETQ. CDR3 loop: CASSLAGTSGQYF. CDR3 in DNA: TGCGCCAGCAGCTTGGCCGGGACCAGCGGGCAGTACTTC.

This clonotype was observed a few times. The CDR3 spells CAISGSFGRGSGYTF. For the CDR3, the DNA is TGTGCCATCAGTGGGTCCTTCGGGCGGGGCTCTGGCTACACCTTC. The chain uses TRBV10-3 and TRBJ1-2, with a tentative D call TRBD1 (5 bases). Trimming pared 4 bases from V and 7 bases from J, leaving 19 bases between. The CDR3 consists of 15 residues. Germline CDR1 is ENHRY and CDR2 is SYGVKD.

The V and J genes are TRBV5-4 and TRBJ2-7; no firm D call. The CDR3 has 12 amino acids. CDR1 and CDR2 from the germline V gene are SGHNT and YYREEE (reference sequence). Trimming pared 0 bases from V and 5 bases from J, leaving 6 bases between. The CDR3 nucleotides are TGTGCCAGCAGCTTGGACAGAAACGAGCAGTACGTC. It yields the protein CASSLDRNEQYV.

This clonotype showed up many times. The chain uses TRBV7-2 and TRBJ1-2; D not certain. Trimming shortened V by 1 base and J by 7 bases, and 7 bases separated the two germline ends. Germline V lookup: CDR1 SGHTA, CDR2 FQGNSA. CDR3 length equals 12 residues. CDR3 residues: CASSLDDVGYTF. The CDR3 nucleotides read TGTGCCAGCAGCTTAGATGACGTTGGCTACACCTTC.

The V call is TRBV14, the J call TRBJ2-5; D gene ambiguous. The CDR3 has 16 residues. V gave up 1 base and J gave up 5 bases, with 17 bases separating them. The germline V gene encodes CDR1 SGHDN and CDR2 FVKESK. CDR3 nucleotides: TGTGCCAGCAGCCAAGCCCCCCGTGCGATGTTGGAGACCCAGTACTTC. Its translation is CASSQAPRAMLETQYF.

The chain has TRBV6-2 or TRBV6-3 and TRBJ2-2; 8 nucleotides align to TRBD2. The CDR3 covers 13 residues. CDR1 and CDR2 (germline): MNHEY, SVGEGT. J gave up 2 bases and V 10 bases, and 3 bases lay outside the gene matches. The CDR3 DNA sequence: TGTGCCATCATAGCGGGAAACACCGGGGAGCTGTTTTTT. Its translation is CAIIAGNTGELFF.

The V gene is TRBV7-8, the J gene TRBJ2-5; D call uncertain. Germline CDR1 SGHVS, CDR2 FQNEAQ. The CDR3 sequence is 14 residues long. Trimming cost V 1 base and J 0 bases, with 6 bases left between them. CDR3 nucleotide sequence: TGTGCCAGCAGCTTAGGGGTCTACCAAGAGACCCAGTACTTC. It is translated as CASSLGVYQETQYF.

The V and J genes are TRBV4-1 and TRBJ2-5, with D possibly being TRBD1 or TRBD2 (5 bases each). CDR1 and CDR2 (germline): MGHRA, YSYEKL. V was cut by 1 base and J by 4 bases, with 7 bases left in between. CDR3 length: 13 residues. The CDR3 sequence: CASSQGGLETQYF. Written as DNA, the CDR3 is TGCGCCAGCAGCCAAGGGGGGTTAGAGACCCAGTACTTC.

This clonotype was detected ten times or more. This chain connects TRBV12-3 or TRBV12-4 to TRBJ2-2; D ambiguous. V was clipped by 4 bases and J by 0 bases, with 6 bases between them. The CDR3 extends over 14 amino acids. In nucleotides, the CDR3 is TGTGCCAGCAGTTCCATACCGAACACCGGGGAGCTGTTTTTT. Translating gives CASSSIPNTGELFF.

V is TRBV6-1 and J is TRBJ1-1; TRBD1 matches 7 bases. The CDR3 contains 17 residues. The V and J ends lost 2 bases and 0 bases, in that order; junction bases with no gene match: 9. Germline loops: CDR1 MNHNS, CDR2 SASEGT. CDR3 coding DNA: TGTGCCAGCAGTGAAATGGGACAGCATCGATTGAACACTGAAGCTTTCTTT. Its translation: CASSEMGQHRLNTEAFF.

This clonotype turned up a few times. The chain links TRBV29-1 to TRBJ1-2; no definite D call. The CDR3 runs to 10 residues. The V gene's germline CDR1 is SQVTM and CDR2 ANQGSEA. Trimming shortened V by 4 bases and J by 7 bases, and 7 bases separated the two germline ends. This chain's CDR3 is CSVGRLGYTF. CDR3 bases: TGCAGCGTTGGAAGACTTGGCTACACCTTC. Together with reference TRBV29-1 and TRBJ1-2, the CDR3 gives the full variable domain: SAVISQKPSRDICQRGTSLTIQCQVDSQVTMMFWYRQQPGQSLTLIATANQGSEATYESGFVIDKFPISRPNLTFSTLTVSNMSPEDSSIYLCSVGRLGYTFGSGTRLTVV.

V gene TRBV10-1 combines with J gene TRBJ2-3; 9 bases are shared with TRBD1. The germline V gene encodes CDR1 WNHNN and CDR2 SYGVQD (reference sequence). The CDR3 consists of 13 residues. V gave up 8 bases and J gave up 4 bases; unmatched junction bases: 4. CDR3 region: CASRDRAADTQYF. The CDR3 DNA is TGCGCCAGCCGGGACAGGGCAGCAGATACGCAGTATTTT.

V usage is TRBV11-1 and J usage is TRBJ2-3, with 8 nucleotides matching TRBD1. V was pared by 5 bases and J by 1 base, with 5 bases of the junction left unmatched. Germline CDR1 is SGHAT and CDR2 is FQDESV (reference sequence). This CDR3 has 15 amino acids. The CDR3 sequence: CASSRRQGRTDTQYF. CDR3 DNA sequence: TGTGCCAGCAGCCGGCGACAGGGGCGCACAGATACGCAGTATTTT.

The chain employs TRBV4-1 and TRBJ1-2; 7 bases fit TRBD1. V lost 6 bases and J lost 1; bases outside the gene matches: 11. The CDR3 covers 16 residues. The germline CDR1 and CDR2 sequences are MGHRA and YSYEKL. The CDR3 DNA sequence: TGCGCCAGCAGGCAAATTCCGGGACAGAGTAACTATGGCTACACCTTC. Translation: CASRQIPGQSNYGYTF.